The clone carrying this T cell receptor (beta chain) came up many times. The data stem from a study of breast tumors, draining lymph nodes, adjacent tissues. The lymph nodes were axillary draining lymph nodes from breast cancer patients. TCRdb re-analysed the multiplex PCR reads in MiXCR, keeping a single row per CDR3 protein. The sample lists 150,000 to 200,000 distinct CDR3 sequences, 30% to 35% occurring once. V shed 5 bases and J 0 bases; nucleotides not matched to a gene: 14. Germline V gene sequence: CDR1 PRHDT, CDR2 FYEKMQ (reference sequence). The CDR3 runs to 19 residues. The chain joins TRBV13 to TRBJ2-7; TRBD2 matches at 12 bases. The specimen sequenced was axillary lymph node tissue. The origin of this receptor is a female donor with breast cancer. Some clones in this sample may be carry-over from other donors' samples. DNA of the CDR3: TGTGCCAGCAGCCCCGCCTTTATGGGACTAGCGGGCGCCTCCTACGAGCAGTACTTC. Its protein is CASSPAFMGLAGASYEQYF.